This T cell receptor beta chain appears in the sequencing data of a study of early T cells in non-severe SARS-CoV-2 infection. In the library, individual cDNA molecules carried attached unique molecular identifiers. MiXCR, run by TCRdb on the 5' RACE reads, gives a single entry per CDR3 protein. The sample lists around 76,000 distinct CDR3 sequences, approximately 12% seen once, with approximately 3.9% in the top ten. This clonotype was observed at least ten times. Trimming took 2 bases from V and 1 from J, leaving 9 bases between them. The germline gives CDR1 SGHRS, CDR2 YFSETQ. There are 14 residues in the CDR3.

The sample was whole blood. The chain is built from TRBV5-1 and TRBJ1-1; D call uncertain. This receptor was taken from an adult who was a healthcare worker with PCR-confirmed SARS-CoV-2 infection or an uninfected control (not recorded which). In DNA form, the CDR3 reads TGCGCCAGCAGCTTTTCCCAGGCGAACACTGAAGCTTTCTTT. As protein: CASSFSQANTEAFF.